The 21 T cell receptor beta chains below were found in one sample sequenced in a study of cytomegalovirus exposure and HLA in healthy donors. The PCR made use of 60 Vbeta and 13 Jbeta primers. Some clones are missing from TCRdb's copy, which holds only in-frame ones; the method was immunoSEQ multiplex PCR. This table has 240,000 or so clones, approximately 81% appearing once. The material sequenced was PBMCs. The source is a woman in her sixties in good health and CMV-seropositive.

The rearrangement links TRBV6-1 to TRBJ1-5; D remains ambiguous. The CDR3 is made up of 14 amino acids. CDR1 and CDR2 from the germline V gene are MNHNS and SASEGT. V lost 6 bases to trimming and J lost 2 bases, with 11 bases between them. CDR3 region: CASRFGEGNQPQHF. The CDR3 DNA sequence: TGTGCCAGCAGGTTCGGGGAAGGCAATCAGCCCCAGCATTTT.

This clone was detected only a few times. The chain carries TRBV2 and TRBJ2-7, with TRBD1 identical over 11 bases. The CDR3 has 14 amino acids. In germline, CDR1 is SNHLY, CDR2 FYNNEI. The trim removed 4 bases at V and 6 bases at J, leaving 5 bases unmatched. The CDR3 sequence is CASSGTGGTGEQYF. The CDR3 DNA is TGTGCCAGCAGTGGGACAGGGGGCACGGGCGAGCAGTACTTC.

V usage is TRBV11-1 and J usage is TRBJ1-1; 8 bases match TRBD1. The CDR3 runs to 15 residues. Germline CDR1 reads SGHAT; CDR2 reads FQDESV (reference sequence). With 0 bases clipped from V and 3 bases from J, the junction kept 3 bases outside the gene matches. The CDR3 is CASSLATGGYTEAFF. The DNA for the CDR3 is TGTGCCAGCAGCTTAGCTACAGGGGGGTACACTGAAGCTTTCTTT.

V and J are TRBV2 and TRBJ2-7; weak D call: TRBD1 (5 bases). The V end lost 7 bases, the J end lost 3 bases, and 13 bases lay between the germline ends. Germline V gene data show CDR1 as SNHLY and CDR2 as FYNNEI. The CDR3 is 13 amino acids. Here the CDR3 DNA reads TGTGCCAGCAACGGAGCAGGGATCTACGAGCAGTACTTC. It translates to CASNGAGIYEQYF.

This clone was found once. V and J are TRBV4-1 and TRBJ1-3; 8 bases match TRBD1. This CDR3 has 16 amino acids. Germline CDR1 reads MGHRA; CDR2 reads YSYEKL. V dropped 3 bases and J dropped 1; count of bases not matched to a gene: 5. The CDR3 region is CASSQGGTGSGNTIYF. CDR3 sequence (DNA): TGCGCCAGCAGCCAGGGCGGGACAGGTTCTGGAAACACCATATATTTT.

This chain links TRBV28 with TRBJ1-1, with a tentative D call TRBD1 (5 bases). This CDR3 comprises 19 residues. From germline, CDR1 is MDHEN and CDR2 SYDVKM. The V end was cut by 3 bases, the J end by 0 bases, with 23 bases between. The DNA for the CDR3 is TGTGCCAGCAGTTTCGAATTTGGGCGAGTGGGGGGGATGAACACTGAAGCTTTCTTT. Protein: CASSFEFGRVGGMNTEAFF.

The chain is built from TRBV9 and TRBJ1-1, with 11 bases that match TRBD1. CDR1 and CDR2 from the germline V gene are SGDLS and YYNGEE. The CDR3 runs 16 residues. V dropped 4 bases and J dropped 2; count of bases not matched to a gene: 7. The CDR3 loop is CASSPPGQGVNTEAFF. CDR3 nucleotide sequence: TGTGCCAGCAGCCCTCCGGGACAGGGGGTAAACACTGAAGCTTTCTTT.

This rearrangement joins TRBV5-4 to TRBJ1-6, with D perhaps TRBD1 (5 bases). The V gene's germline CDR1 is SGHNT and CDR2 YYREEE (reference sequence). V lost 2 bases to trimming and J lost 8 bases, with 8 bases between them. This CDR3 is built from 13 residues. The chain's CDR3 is CASSFKGDSPLHF. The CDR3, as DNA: TGTGCCAGCAGCTTTAAAGGGGATTCACCCCTCCACTTT. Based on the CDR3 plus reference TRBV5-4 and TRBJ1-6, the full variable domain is ETGVTQSPTHLIKTRGQQVTLRCSSQSGHNTVSWYQQALGQGPQFIFQYYREEENGRGNFPPRFSGLQFPNYSSELNVNALELDDSALYLCASSFKGDSPLHFGNGTRLTVT.

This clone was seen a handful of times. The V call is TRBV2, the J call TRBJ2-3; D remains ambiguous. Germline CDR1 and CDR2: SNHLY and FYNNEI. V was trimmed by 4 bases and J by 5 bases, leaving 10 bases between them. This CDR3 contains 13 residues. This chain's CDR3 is CASSVGKRDTQYF. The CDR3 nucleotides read TGTGCCAGCAGTGTAGGAAAGCGAGATACGCAGTATTTT.

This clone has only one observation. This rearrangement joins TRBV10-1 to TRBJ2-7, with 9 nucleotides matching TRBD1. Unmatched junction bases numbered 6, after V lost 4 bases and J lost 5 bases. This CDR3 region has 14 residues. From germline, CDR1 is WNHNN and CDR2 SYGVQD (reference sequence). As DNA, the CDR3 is TGCGCCAGCAGTGCCGGGACAGGGAACCACGAGCAGTACTTC. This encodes CASSAGTGNHEQYF.

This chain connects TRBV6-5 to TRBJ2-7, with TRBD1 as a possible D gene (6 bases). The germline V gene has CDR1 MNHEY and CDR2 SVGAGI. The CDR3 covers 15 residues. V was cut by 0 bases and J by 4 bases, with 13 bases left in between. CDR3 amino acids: CASSYSGAPLYEQYF. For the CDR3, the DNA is TGTGCCAGCAGTTACTCGGGGGCCCCGCTTTACGAGCAGTACTTC.

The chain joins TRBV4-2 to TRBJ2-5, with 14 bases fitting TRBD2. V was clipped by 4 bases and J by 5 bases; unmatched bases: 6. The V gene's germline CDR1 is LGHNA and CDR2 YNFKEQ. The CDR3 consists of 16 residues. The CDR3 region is CASSRGLAGGRETQYF. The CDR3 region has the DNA TGTGCCAGCAGCCGAGGACTAGCGGGAGGTAGGGAGACCCAGTACTTC.

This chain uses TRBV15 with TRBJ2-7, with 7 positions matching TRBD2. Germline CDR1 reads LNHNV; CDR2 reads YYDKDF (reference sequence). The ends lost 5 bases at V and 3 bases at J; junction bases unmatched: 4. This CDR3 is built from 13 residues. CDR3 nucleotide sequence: TGTGCCACCAGCCGCGGGACTAACTACGAGCAGTACTTC. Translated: CATSRGTNYEQYF.

DNA for the CDR3: TGTGCCAGCAGCGGCTACCGGACAGGGGCCCTCGCGAACACCGGGGAGCTGTTTTTT. Residues: CASSGYRTGALANTGELFF. V and J are TRBV7-9 and TRBJ2-2; 9 bases match TRBD1. V lost 5 bases to trimming and J lost 0 bases; unmatched junction nucleotides: 13. CDR3 size: 19 residues. CDR1 and CDR2 from the germline V gene are SEHNR and FQNEAQ (reference sequence).

CDR3 sequence reads: CASTDLPETYEQYF. The CDR3 nucleotides are TGCGCCAGCACTGACTTGCCAGAGACCTACGAGCAGTACTTC. This chain joins TRBV5-1 and TRBJ2-7; D gene unclear. The germline V gene has CDR1 SGHRS and CDR2 YFSETQ. The CDR3 has 14 residues. V was pared by 6 bases and J by 2 bases, with 15 bases between.

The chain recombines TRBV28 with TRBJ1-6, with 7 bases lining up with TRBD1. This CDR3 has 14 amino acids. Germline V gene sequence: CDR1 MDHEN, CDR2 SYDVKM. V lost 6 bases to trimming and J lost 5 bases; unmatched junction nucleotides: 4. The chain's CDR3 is CASRRTGNNSPLHF. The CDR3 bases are TGTGCCAGCAGGCGGACAGGCAATAATTCACCCCTCCACTTT.

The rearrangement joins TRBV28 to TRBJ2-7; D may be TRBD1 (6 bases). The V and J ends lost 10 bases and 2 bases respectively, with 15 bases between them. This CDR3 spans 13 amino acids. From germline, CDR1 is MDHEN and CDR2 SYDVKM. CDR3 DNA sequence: TGTGCCACCGAAGGGGACACCACCTACGAGCAGTACTTC. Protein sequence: CATEGDTTYEQYF.

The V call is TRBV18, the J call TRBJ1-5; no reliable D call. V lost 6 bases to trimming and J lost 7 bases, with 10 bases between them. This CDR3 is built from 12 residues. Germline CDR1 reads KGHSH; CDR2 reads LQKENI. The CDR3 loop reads CASSPYAQPQHF. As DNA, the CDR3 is TGTGCCAGCTCCCCCTATGCCCAGCCCCAGCATTTT.

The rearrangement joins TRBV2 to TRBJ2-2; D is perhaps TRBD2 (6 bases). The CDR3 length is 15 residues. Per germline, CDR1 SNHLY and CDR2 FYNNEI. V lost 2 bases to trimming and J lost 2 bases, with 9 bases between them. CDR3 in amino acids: CASSELGGNTGELFF. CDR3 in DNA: TGTGCCAGCAGTGAATTGGGGGGAAACACCGGGGAGCTGTTTTTT.

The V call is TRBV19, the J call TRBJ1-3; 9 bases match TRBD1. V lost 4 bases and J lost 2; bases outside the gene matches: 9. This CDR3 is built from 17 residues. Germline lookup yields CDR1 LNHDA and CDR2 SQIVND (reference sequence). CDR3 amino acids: CASSNFNRGLAGNTIYF. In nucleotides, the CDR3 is TGTGCCAGTAGTAATTTTAACAGGGGGCTCGCTGGAAACACCATATATTTT.

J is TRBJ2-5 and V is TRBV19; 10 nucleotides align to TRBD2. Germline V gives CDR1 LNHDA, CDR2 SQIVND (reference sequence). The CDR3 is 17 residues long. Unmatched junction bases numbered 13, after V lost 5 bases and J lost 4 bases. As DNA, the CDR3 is TGTGCCAGTAGTTCCTATAGCGGGAGGTACGGTGTAGAGACCCAGTACTTC. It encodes CASSSYSGRYGVETQYF.